Shown below are 13 T cell receptor beta chains from a single sample sequenced in a study of blood T cell repertoires in COVID-19. TCRdb's table, derived via immunoSEQ multiplex PCR, lists solely in-frame clones and lacks some. The sample has hundreds of thousands of clones, more than 80% seen once. The sequenced material came from peripheral blood. The receptors stem from a woman in her 30s with active or convalescent COVID-19.

The chain is built from TRBV7-2 and TRBJ2-3; TRBD2 aligns across 7 bases. CDR3 length: 16 residues. The germline V gene encodes CDR1 SGHTA and CDR2 FQGNSA. V lost 1 base and J lost 2; bases outside the gene matches: 6. Here the CDR3 DNA reads TGTGCCAGCAGCTTAGAGTTGGGACTACCCACAGATACGCAGTATTTT. It yields the protein CASSLELGLPTDTQYF.

V gene TRBV11-2 combines with J gene TRBJ1-2; the D gene is possibly TRBD1 (5 bases). Looked up from germline, CDR1 is SGHAT and CDR2 is FQNNGV. V gave up 3 bases and J gave up 4 bases, with 18 bases separating them. The CDR3 spans 16 residues. The CDR3 loop is CASSLEGQLIAYGYTF. For the CDR3, the DNA is TGTGCCAGCAGCTTGGAAGGACAATTAATCGCCTATGGCTACACCTTC. The full variable domain, rest sourced from reference TRBV11-2 and TRBJ1-2, is EAGVAQSPRYKIIEKRQSVAFWCNPISGHATLYWYQQILGQGPKLLIQFQNNGVVDDSQLPKDRFSAERLKGVDSTLKIQPAKLEDSAVYLCASSLEGQLIAYGYTFGSGTRLTVV.

A single count supports this clone. V gene TRBV4-2 combines with J gene TRBJ2-2; D is undetermined. Looked up from germline, CDR1 is LGHNA and CDR2 is YNFKEQ. V was clipped by 0 bases and J by 3 bases, with 5 bases between them. The length of the CDR3 is 14 residues. CDR3 region: CASSQDSYTGELFF. CDR3 nucleotides: TGTGCCAGCAGCCAAGATTCTTACACCGGGGAGCTGTTTTTT.

The CDR3, as DNA: TGTGCCAGCAGTGACGGGGTCAGTTCCTACGAGCAGTACTTC. Amino acids: CASSDGVSSYEQYF. The chain joins TRBV2 to TRBJ2-7, with D possibly matching TRBD2 (5 bases). In germline, CDR1 is SNHLY, CDR2 FYNNEI. With 3 bases removed from V and 1 base from J, the gap between germline ends came to 10 bases. This CDR3 is built from 14 residues.

This chain uses TRBV2 with TRBJ1-2; D perhaps matches TRBD1 (6 bases). CDR3 length: 13 residues. The V end lost 8 bases, the J end lost 8 bases, and 18 bases lay between the germline ends. In germline, CDR1 is SNHLY, CDR2 FYNNEI. As DNA, the CDR3 is TGTGCCAGCTCAGTATGGGGGCGTGAAGGCTACACCTTC. It specifies CASSVWGREGYTF.

The chain recombines TRBV4-1 with TRBJ1-1, with 8 bases fitting TRBD1. CDR3 length: 15 amino acids. Germline-derived CDR1 and CDR2 are MGHRA and YSYEKL. V lost 4 bases and J lost 4; bases outside the gene matches: 8. CDR3 DNA: TGCGCCAGCAGCCCGGCTCAGGGGGCAAGCACTGAAGCTTTCTTT. Translating it yields CASSPAQGASTEAFF.

V gene TRBV7-9 combines with J gene TRBJ2-1, with TRBD2 identical over 7 bases. Germline CDR1 SEHNR, CDR2 FQNEAQ (reference sequence). With V trimmed by 2 bases and J by 10 bases, 11 bases remained unmatched. This CDR3 comprises 15 residues. CDR3 nucleotide sequence: TGTGCCAGCAGCTTATCGGGAGGCCAATCTCGCGAGCAGTTCTTC. Translation: CASSLSGGQSREQFF. Together with reference TRBV7-9 and TRBJ2-1, the CDR3 gives the full variable domain: DTGVSQNPRHKITKRGQNVTFRCDPISEHNRLYWYRQTLGQGPEFLTYFQNEAQLEKSRLLSDRFSAERPKGSFSTLEIQRTEQGDSAMYLCASSLSGGQSREQFFGPGTRLTVL.

This chain joins TRBV4-1 and TRBJ2-5; 9 bases map to TRBD2. Germline V gene lookup returns CDR1 MGHRA and CDR2 YSYEKL. V shed 4 bases and J 1 base; nucleotides not matched to a gene: 4. This CDR3 is 15 amino acids long. In nucleotides, the CDR3 is TGCGCCAGCAGCCCCTTAGCGGGGGCCCAAGAGACCCAGTACTTC. It is translated as CASSPLAGAQETQYF.

This clone was recorded once. This sequence joins TRBV5-1 and TRBJ2-4; perhaps TRBD2 as D (5 bases). The V gene's germline CDR1 is SGHRS and CDR2 YFSETQ. The CDR3 spans 17 residues. Trimming shortened V by 0 bases and J by 5 bases, and 18 bases separated the two germline ends. This CDR3 is CASSLGGLAGIENIQYF. The CDR3 coding sequence is TGCGCCAGCAGCTTGGGAGGGCTGGCGGGTATCGAAAACATTCAGTACTTC.

The chain employs TRBV5-6 and TRBJ1-3, with TRBD1 identical over 8 bases. There are 17 residues in the CDR3. From germline, CDR1 is SGHDT and CDR2 YYEEEE. With 4 bases clipped from V and 1 base from J, the junction kept 10 bases outside the gene matches. The CDR3 DNA reads TGTGCCAGCAGCAGAGGGGACAGGCAGCCGTCTGGAAACACCATATATTTT. As protein: CASSRGDRQPSGNTIYF.

The chain recombines TRBV4-1 with TRBJ1-5; the match to TRBD1 covers 7 bases. Germline V gene lookup returns CDR1 MGHRA and CDR2 YSYEKL. With V trimmed by 1 base and J by 4 bases, 4 bases remained unmatched. The CDR3 has 15 amino acids. The CDR3 DNA is TGCGCCAGCAGCCAAGGAGACAGGGATAATCAGCCCCAGCATTTT. Its protein product is CASSQGDRDNQPQHF.

The chain uses TRBV7-6 and TRBJ2-7; 8 positions agree with TRBD2. After removal of 1 base from V and 4 bases from J, the junction contained 3 bases not matched to a gene. The CDR3 is made up of 14 amino acids. Germline lookup yields CDR1 SGHVS and CDR2 FNYEAQ. CDR3 nucleotides: TGTGCCAGCAGCTTAGGAGCGGGAGCGTACGAGCAGTACTTC. Residues: CASSLGAGAYEQYF.

This clone is a singleton in its sample. The rearrangement links TRBV5-1 to TRBJ2-2; D is possibly TRBD2 (5 bases). Germline V lookup: CDR1 SGHRS, CDR2 YFSETQ. The CDR3 covers 16 residues. Trimming took off 4 bases at V and 5 bases at J, with 18 bases between the two ends. This CDR3 reads CASSLAGSIGTGELFF. CDR3 nucleotides: TGCGCCAGCAGCCTAGCCGGGTCCATAGGAACCGGGGAGCTGTTTTTT.